Presented here are 25 T cell receptor beta chains from one specimen sequenced in a study of shared clonotypes between healthy human individuals. Sequenced by immunoSEQ multiplex PCR; TCRdb stores in-frame clones only, minus some. Of some 630,000 clones in the sample, 55% to 75% were seen once. The sample was memory CD4+ T cells sorted from blood. The subset here: CD45RA-negative fraction. The receptors were sampled from a woman aged 30 to 39 in good health.

About this clone itself: This CDR3 is also generated by other DNA sequences in the sample. J is TRBJ1-3 and V is TRBV11-2, with no clear D. This CDR3 is 16 amino acids long. Germline CDR1 is SGHAT and CDR2 is FQNNGV. Trimming cost V 4 bases and J 0 bases, with 13 bases left between them. The CDR3 loop reads CASSSKTPSSGNTIYF. CDR3 nucleotides: TGTGCCAGCAGCTCAAAGACGCCTTCCTCTGGAAACACCATATATTTT.

This rearrangement joins TRBV27 to TRBJ1-1; 7 bases are shared with TRBD1. The ends lost 3 bases at V and 1 base at J; junction bases unmatched: 5. Germline CDR1 and CDR2: MNHEY and SMNVEV (reference sequence). The CDR3 consists of 15 residues. CDR3 sequence reads: CASSFTNRGNTEAFF. In DNA, the CDR3 is TGTGCCAGCAGTTTCACTAACAGGGGGAACACTGAAGCTTTCTTT.

The chain has TRBV25-1 and TRBJ2-3; D not resolved. The ends were cut back, 3 bases at V and 0 bases at J, with 13 bases in the middle. CDR3 length: 16 residues. CDR1 is MGHDK and CDR2 is SYGVNS in the germline V gene. CDR3 bases: TGTGCCAGCAGTGACGCCCGACTGGCTAGCACAGATACGCAGTATTTT. Its translation: CASSDARLASTDTQYF.

This clone was counted once. The rearrangement links TRBV28 to TRBJ2-5; D may be TRBD2 (6 bases). The CDR3 contains 12 residues. The germline V gene has CDR1 MDHEN and CDR2 SYDVKM. The ends were cut back, 3 bases at V and 11 bases at J, with 13 bases in the middle. The CDR3 coding sequence is TGTGCCAGCAGTTTTGGCAGGACTAATCAGTACTTC. Its protein is CASSFGRTNQYF.

This chain uses TRBV7-2 with TRBJ1-2; D might be TRBD1 (6 bases). Trimming stripped 3 bases from V and 6 bases from J, with 14 bases between. The CDR3 length is 14 residues. CDR1 is SGHTA and CDR2 is FQGNSA in the germline V gene. CDR3 nucleotide sequence: TGTGCCAGCAGCTTCCCCCAGGGACAAGATGGCTACACCTTC. Its protein is CASSFPQGQDGYTF.

This clone has only a few counts. The rearrangement uses TRBV28 and TRBJ2-3; tentatively, D is TRBD2 (6 bases). The CDR3 runs to 13 residues. V dropped 11 bases and J dropped 0 bases, with 12 bases sitting between them. CDR1 MDHEN and CDR2 SYDVKM come from the germline V gene. In nucleotides, the CDR3 is TGTGCCGGCAAGCGGGCTAGCACAGATACGCAGTATTTT. It specifies CAGKRASTDTQYF.

The V call is TRBV9, the J call TRBJ2-2, with 10 bases fitting TRBD2. This CDR3 contains 17 residues. Trimming at V came to 4 bases and at J to 6 bases, leaving 12 bases not matched to a gene. Germline loops: CDR1 SGDLS, CDR2 YYNGEE. The CDR3 is CASSLGQSGTSAGELFF. The CDR3 DNA follows: TGTGCCAGCAGCCTAGGGCAATCCGGGACTAGCGCCGGGGAGCTGTTTTTT.

The genes are TRBV27 and TRBJ2-6; no clear D gene. The CDR3 contains 15 residues. Trimming removed 0 bases at V and 4 bases at J, with 7 bases between. Germline V CDR1 and CDR2: MNHEY, SMNVEV (reference sequence). In nucleotides, the CDR3 is TGTGCCAGCAGTTTATCTAGCCTGGGGGCCAACGTCCTGACTTTC. It is translated as CASSLSSLGANVLTF.

This chain uses TRBV7-9 with TRBJ2-1, with D tentatively TRBD2 (6 bases). Germline V gene lookup returns CDR1 SEHNR and CDR2 FQNEAQ (reference sequence). This CDR3 region has 15 residues. Deletions cut 5 bases from V and 5 bases from J, with 16 bases between. The CDR3 DNA reads as TGTGCCAGCAGCCCCCAGCGGGCGGGCCACAATGAGCAGTTCTTC. It specifies CASSPQRAGHNEQFF.

The V call is TRBV5-1, the J call TRBJ2-3, with no clear D. Trimming shortened V by 6 bases and J by 2 bases, and 10 bases separated the two germline ends. The V gene's germline CDR1 is SGHRS and CDR2 YFSETQ. The CDR3 has 13 residues. The CDR3 nucleotides read TGCGCCAGCAAGCTCGGCTACACAGATACGCAGTATTTT. Translated: CASKLGYTDTQYF.

The sample holds one count of this clone. The V call is TRBV10-1, the J call TRBJ2-5, with D possibly TRBD1 on 6 matching bases. Per germline, CDR1 WNHNN and CDR2 SYGVQD (reference sequence). V shed 8 bases and J shed 2 bases, with 12 bases lying between them. This CDR3 region has 13 residues. CDR3 nucleotide sequence: TGCGCCAGCCAAAGGACAGAACAAGAGACCCAGTACTTC. This codes for CASQRTEQETQYF.

The V gene is TRBV9, the J gene TRBJ2-1, with D tentatively TRBD2 (5 bases). The CDR3 spans 13 residues. Deletions cut 6 bases from V and 8 bases from J, with 15 bases between. The V gene's germline CDR1 is SGDLS and CDR2 YYNGEE. This CDR3 is CASNQNGVDEQFF. In DNA, the CDR3 is TGTGCCAGCAACCAAAACGGGGTAGATGAGCAGTTCTTC. The variable domain in full, with the rest retrieved from reference TRBV9 and TRBJ2-1, is DSGVTQTPKHLITATGQRVTLRCSPRSGDLSVYWYQQSLDQGLQFLIQYYNGEERAKGNILERFSAQQFPDLHSELNLSSLELGDSALYFCASNQNGVDEQFFGPGTRLTVL.

This sequence joins TRBV5-1 and TRBJ2-6; maybe TRBD2 (5 bases). In germline, CDR1 is SGHRS, CDR2 YFSETQ. The germline V and J ends were trimmed by 0 bases and 4 bases, with 17 bases remaining between them. CDR3 length equals 18 residues. Here the CDR3 reads CASSLASREFTGANVLTF. DNA for the CDR3: TGCGCCAGCAGCTTGGCCTCGAGGGAGTTCACCGGGGCCAACGTCCTGACTTTC.

The chain combines TRBV14 with TRBJ1-2; 7 nucleotides match TRBD1. The CDR3 sequence is 15 residues long. V trimming: 3 bases; J trimming: 1 base; junction bases outside the gene matches: 5. CDR1 and CDR2 (germline): SGHDN, FVKESK. The CDR3 DNA is TGTGCCAGCAGCCACCTCGGACAGGTTAACTATGGCTACACCTTC. This sequence encodes CASSHLGQVNYGYTF.

The chain employs TRBV5-1 and TRBJ2-5, with 7 bases matching TRBD1. This CDR3 contains 14 residues. After removal of 3 bases from V and 2 bases from J, the junction contained 4 bases not matched to a gene. Germline-derived CDR1 and CDR2 are SGHRS and YFSETQ. CDR3 loop: CASSSGTEQETQYF. The CDR3, as DNA: TGCGCCAGCAGCTCGGGGACAGAACAAGAGACCCAGTACTTC.

The gene calls are TRBV27 and TRBJ2-7, with D tentatively TRBD1 (6 bases). CDR1 MNHEY and CDR2 SMNVEV come from the germline V gene (reference sequence). V was pared by 2 bases and J by 5 bases, with 13 bases between. The CDR3 has 14 residues. CDR3 nucleotides: TGTGCCAGCAGTTTAACAGGGTGGGAACACGAGCAGTACTTC. Its translation is CASSLTGWEHEQYF.

The J gene is TRBJ1-2, the V gene TRBV27; 7 nucleotides align to TRBD1. The germline CDR1 and CDR2 sequences are MNHEY and SMNVEV (reference sequence). J was trimmed by 2 bases and V by 5 bases; bases with no gene match: 2. The CDR3 length is 13 residues. The CDR3 loop reads CASSMTGNYGYTF. The CDR3 nucleotides read TGTGCCAGCAGTATGACAGGGAACTATGGCTACACCTTC.

The sample holds one count of this clone. The DNA for the CDR3 is TGTGCCAGCAGCTCCTGGGGGGATACTAGCACAGATACGCAGTATTTT. This gives the protein CASSSWGDTSTDTQYF. The V call is TRBV28, the J call TRBJ2-3, with D possibly TRBD2 on 6 matching bases. In germline, CDR1 is MDHEN, CDR2 SYDVKM. CDR3 size: 16 residues. The germline V and J ends were trimmed by 6 bases and 0 bases, with 16 bases remaining between them.

This clone was seen a handful of times. This sequence joins TRBV28 and TRBJ2-7; weak D call: TRBD2 (6 bases). CDR3 size: 15 residues. The V and J ends lost 7 bases and 6 bases respectively, with 22 bases between them. Germline V gives CDR1 MDHEN, CDR2 SYDVKM. Here the CDR3 DNA reads TGTGCCAGCACTCCACCCGGAGGGAGTTTCGGCGAGCAGTACTTC. Its protein product is CASTPPGGSFGEQYF.

The chain links TRBV11-2 to TRBJ2-7; no definite D call. Per germline, CDR1 SGHAT and CDR2 FQNNGV. The CDR3 runs 15 residues. Trimming took off 3 bases at V and 1 base at J, with 13 bases between the two ends. The CDR3 sequence is CASSLTLTLSYEQYF. Here the CDR3 DNA reads TGTGCCAGCAGCTTGACGTTAACCTTATCCTACGAGCAGTACTTC.

A few counts support this clone. The rearrangement links TRBV28 to TRBJ1-3; TRBD1 matches 7 bases. Germline trimming cut 5 bases from V and 4 bases from J; bases unmatched to any gene: 8. Germline V gene lookup returns CDR1 MDHEN and CDR2 SYDVKM. The CDR3 has 15 residues. The CDR3 nucleotides are TGTGCCAGCAGTCTCTCCGGGACAGCCGGAAACACCATATATTTT. It yields the protein CASSLSGTAGNTIYF.

The J gene is TRBJ1-4, the V gene TRBV5-5; D is perhaps TRBD1 (5 bases). This CDR3 has 15 amino acids. Trimming left V 0 bases short and J 11 bases short, with 17 bases between. Germline CDR1 SGHKS, CDR2 YYEKEE (reference sequence). The CDR3 coding sequence is TGTGCCAGCAGCTTGGCTCCATCCAGTCGGGACAAACTGTTTTTT. It yields the protein CASSLAPSSRDKLFF.

About this clone itself: At the DNA level, this CDR3 is encoded by other sequences in the same sample as well. The CDR3 region is CASSIVGDTQYF. In nucleotides, the CDR3 is TGTGCCAGTAGTATAGTGGGAGATACGCAGTATTTT. This sequence joins TRBV19 and TRBJ2-3; D is undetermined. The germline CDR1 and CDR2 sequences are LNHDA and SQIVND (reference sequence). The CDR3 sequence is 12 residues long. V gave up 1 base and J gave up 5 bases, with 4 bases separating them.

As concerns this clone: This CDR3 is also generated by other DNA sequences in the sample. The chain links TRBV9 to TRBJ2-1, with D possibly matching TRBD2 (5 bases). CDR1 and CDR2 from the germline V gene are SGDLS and YYNGEE. The CDR3 covers 13 residues. Trimming removed 0 bases from V and 12 bases from J, with 13 bases in between. The CDR3 nucleotides are TGTGCCAGCAGCGTAGGAGGCGCCAGCGGGCAGTTCTTC. It codes for CASSVGGASGQFF.

This chain uses TRBV5-1 with TRBJ2-5; TRBD1 matches at 10 bases. J lost 5 bases, V lost 5 bases, and 12 bases had no gene match. The CDR3 runs to 16 residues. The germline V gene has CDR1 SGHRS and CDR2 YFSETQ. Here the CDR3 DNA reads TGCGCCAGCAGAATCAACGGACAGGGGGTATCGGAGACCCAGTACTTC. This encodes CASRINGQGVSETQYF.